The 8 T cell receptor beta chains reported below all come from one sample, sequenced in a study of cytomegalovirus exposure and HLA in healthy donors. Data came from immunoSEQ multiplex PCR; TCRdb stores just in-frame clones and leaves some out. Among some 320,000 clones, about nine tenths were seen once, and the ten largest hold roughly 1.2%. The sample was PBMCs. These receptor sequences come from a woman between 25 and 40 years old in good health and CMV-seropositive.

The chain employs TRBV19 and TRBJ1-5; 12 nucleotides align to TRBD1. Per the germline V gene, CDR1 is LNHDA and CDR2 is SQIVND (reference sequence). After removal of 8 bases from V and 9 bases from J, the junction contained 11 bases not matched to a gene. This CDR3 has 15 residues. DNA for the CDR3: TGTGCCAGTCATGCGGGACAGGGGGCAGTTGTGCCCCAGCATTTT. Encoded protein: CASHAGQGAVVPQHF.

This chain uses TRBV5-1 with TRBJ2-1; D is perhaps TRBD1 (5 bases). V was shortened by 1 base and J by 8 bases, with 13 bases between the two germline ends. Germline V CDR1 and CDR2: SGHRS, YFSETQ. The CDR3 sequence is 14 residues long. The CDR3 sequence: CASSLWTSVDEQFF. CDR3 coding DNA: TGCGCCAGCAGCTTGTGGACATCGGTTGATGAGCAGTTCTTC.

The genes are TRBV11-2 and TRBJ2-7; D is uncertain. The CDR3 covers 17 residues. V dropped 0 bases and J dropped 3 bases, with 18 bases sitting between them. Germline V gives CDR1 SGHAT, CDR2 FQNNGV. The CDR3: CASSLDSKRGQVYEQYF. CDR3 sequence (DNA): TGTGCCAGCAGCTTAGATTCAAAACGTGGTCAGGTCTACGAGCAGTACTTC.

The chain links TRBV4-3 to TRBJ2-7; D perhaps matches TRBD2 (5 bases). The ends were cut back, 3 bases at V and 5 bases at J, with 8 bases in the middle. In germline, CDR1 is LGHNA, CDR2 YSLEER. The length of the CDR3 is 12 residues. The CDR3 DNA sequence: TGCGCCAGCAGCCACGAGGGCGACGAGCAGTACTTC. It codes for CASSHEGDEQYF.

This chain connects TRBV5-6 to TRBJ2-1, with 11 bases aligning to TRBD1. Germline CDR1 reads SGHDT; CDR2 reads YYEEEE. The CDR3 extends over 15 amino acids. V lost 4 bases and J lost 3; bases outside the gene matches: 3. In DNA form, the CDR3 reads TGTGCCAGCAGCGCGGGACAGGGGGACTACAATGAGCAGTTCTTC. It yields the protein CASSAGQGDYNEQFF.

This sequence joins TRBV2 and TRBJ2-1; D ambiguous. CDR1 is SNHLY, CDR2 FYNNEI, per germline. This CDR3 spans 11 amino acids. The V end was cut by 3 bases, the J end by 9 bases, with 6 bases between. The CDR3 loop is CASSEGSEQFF. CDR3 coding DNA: TGTGCCAGCAGTGAGGGGTCTGAGCAGTTCTTC.

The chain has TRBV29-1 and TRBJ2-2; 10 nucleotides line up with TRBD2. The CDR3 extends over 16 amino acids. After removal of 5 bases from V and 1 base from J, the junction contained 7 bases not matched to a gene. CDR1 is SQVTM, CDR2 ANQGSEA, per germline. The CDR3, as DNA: TGCAGCGTTTCCGGGACTAGCGACTGGAACACCGGGGAGCTGTTTTTT. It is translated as CSVSGTSDWNTGELFF.

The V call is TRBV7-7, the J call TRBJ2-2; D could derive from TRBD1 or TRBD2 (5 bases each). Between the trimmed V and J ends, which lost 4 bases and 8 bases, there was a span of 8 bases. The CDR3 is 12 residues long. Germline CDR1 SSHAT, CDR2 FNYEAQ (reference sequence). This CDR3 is CASSWDGGELFF. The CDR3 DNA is TGTGCCAGCAGCTGGGACGGGGGGGAGCTGTTTTTT.